This record concerns one T cell receptor beta chain sequence. Its antigen is undetermined. The table came from immunoSEQ multiplex PCR; TCRdb's copy has only in-frame clones and leaves some out. The top ten clones hold 1% of a sample with 60,000 to 75,000 clones, over 75% of them seen once. The data derive from a study of OX40 agonist ivuxolimab in advanced cancers. Overall study context: Prior anti-PD-1, anti-PD-L1 or anti-CTLA-4 therapy did not bar entry, and more than 35% had some.

Samples were taken at baseline and on day 1 of cycles 4 and 7. General study results and limits: CD4+ and CD8+ T cells in blood underwent clonal expansion by week 6 at 0.1 to 3.0 mg/kg. The antigen specificity of the peripheral T cells (those that were expanded) was not determined.

Specimen: CD4+ or CD8+ T cells sorted from blood, collected in a trial of the OX40 agonist ivuxolimab. The receptor was derived from an adult with an advanced solid tumor such as melanoma, head and neck, liver or kidney cancer.

CDR3 amino acids: CAWSDDFGNTEAFF. The CDR3 DNA sequence: TGTGCCTGGAGCGACGACTTTGGGAACACTGAAGCTTTCTTT. The rearrangement uses TRBV30 and TRBJ1-1; D remains ambiguous. V was shortened by 3 bases and J by 1 base, with 12 bases between the two germline ends. CDR1 and CDR2 from the germline V gene are GTSNPN and SVGIG (reference sequence). The CDR3 extends over 14 amino acids.